The source of this TCR beta chain is a study of regulatory T cells in long-lasting Graves disease. The CDR3 loop spans 16 amino acids. Germline CDR1 KGHSH, CDR2 LQKENI. Between the trimmed V and J ends, which lost 1 base and 0 bases, there was a span of 11 bases. Documented time point: newly diagnosed GD, antithyroid drugs for less than 3 months. The TCR library was made from RNA extracted from PBMCs. The authors built TCR beta libraries using iRepertoire HTBI primers and Arm-PCR of CDR3 regions. TCRdb ran MiXCR on the multiplex PCR reads and lists one entry per CDR3 protein. The sample yields 400,000 to 500,000 distinct CDR3 sequences, 16% seen once. Only a few counts were recorded for this clonotype. This sample also appeared in a second study, on T cells in Graves' hyperthyroidism and ophthalmopathy.

Sequenced here: peripheral blood mononuclear cells (PBMCs), sampled at new diagnosis, from a patient treated with antithyroid drugs. The chain carries TRBV18 and TRBJ2-3, with no clear D. The receptor was isolated from a woman aged 18-29 years with Graves disease. The CDR3 here is CASSPQTGLSTDTQYF. The CDR3 coding sequence is TGTGCCAGCTCACCACAAACCGGTCTTAGCACAGATACGCAGTATTTT. The full variable domain, rest sourced from reference TRBV18 and TRBJ2-3, is NAGVMQNPRHLVRRRGQEARLRCSPMKGHSHVYWYRQLPEEGLKFMVYLQKENIIDESGMPKERFSAEFPKEGPSILRIQQVVRGDSAAYFCASSPQTGLSTDTQYFGPGTRLTVL.